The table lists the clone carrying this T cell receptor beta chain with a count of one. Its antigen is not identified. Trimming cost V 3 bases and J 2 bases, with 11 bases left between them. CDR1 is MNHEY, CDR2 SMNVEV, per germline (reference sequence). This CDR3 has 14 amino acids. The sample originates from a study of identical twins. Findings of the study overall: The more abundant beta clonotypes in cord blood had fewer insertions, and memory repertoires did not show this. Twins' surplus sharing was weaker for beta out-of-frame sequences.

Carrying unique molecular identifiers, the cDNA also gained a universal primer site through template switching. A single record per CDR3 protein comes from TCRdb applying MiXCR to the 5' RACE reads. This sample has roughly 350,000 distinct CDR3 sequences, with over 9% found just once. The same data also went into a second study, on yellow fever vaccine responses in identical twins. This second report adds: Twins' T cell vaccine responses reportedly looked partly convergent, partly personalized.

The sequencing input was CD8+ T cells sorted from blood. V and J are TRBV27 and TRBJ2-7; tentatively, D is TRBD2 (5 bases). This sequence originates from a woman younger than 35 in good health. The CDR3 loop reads CASSFGRVAYEQYF. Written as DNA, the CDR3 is TGTGCCAGCAGTTTTGGGCGGGTCGCCTACGAGCAGTACTTC.